Presented here are 4 T cell receptor beta chains from one specimen sequenced in a study of cytomegalovirus exposure and HLA in healthy donors. With 60 Vbeta and 13 Jbeta primers, the PCR was carried out. TCRdb keeps only in-frame clones here, not all; method: immunoSEQ multiplex PCR. Of about 130,000 clones listed, roughly four fifths are singletons. Material: PBMCs. The receptors shown here come from a man aged 25 to 45 in good health and CMV-seronegative.

V gene TRBV5-1 combines with J gene TRBJ1-1, with D unclear. This CDR3 comprises 14 residues. Germline V gene lookup returns CDR1 SGHRS and CDR2 YFSETQ. The V end was cut by 3 bases, the J end by 7 bases, with 16 bases between. For the CDR3, the DNA is TGCGCCAGCAGCTGGCAGGATGTACTCAGTGAAGCTTTCTTT. This translates into CASSWQDVLSEAFF. The full variable domain, in which reference TRBV5-1 and TRBJ1-1 provide the parts outside the CDR3, is KAGVTQTPRYLIKTRGQQVTLSCSPISGHRSVSWYQQTPGQGLQFLFEYFSETQRNKGNFPGRFSGRQFSNSRSEMNVSTLELGDSALYLCASSWQDVLSEAFFGQGTRLTVV.

CDR3 coding DNA: TGTGCCAGCAGCGTATCCGAGGGGGCAATCCAAGAGACCCAGTACTTC. As protein: CASSVSEGAIQETQYF. This rearrangement joins TRBV9 to TRBJ2-5, with 7 bases lining up with TRBD1. The CDR3 is 16 amino acids. The trim removed 1 base at V and 1 base at J, leaving 7 bases unmatched. Germline-derived CDR1 and CDR2 are SGDLS and YYNGEE.

The table lists this clone with a few counts. The CDR3 region has the DNA TGCGCCAGCAGCTTACAAACAGATACGCAGTATTTT. Protein: CASSLQTDTQYF. The chain recombines TRBV5-1 with TRBJ2-3; unclear D gene. Trimming left V 2 bases short and J 3 bases short, with 4 bases between. CDR3 size: 12 residues. Germline V gene data show CDR1 as SGHRS and CDR2 as YFSETQ.

The chain has TRBV10-3 and TRBJ2-7, with 8 bases matching TRBD1. Trimming removed 3 bases from V and 2 bases from J; junction bases left unmatched: 18. This CDR3 region has 19 residues. CDR1 is ENHRY and CDR2 is SYGVKD in the germline V gene. DNA of the CDR3: TGTGCCATCAGTGACGGGTCAGGGGGCACGCGACCCCCCACCTACGAGCAGTACTTC. This sequence encodes CAISDGSGGTRPPTYEQYF.